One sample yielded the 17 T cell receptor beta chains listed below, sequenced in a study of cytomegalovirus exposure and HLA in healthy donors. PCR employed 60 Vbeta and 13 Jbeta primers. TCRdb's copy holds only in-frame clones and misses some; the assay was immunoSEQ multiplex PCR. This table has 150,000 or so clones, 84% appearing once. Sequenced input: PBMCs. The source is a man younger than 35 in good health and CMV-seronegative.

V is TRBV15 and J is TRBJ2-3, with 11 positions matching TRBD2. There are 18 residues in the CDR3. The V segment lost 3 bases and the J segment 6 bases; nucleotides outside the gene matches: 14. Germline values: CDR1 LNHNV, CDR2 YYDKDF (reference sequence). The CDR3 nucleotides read TGTGCCACCAGCAGCTCGGGACTAGCGGTAGGCGTGGTTGATACGCAGTATTTT. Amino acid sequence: CATSSSGLAVGVVDTQYF.

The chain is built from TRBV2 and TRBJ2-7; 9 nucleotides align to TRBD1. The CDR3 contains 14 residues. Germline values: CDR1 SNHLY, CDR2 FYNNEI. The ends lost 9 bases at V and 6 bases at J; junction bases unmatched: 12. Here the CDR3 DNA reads TGTGCCAGGGAACCGGGACAGGGTTTAGCCGAGCAGTACTTC. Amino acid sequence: CAREPGQGLAEQYF.

CDR3 in amino acids: CASSSLAGGSEQYF. The DNA of the CDR3 is TGTGCCAGCAGCTCACTAGCGGGAGGAAGCGAGCAGTACTTC. The chain employs TRBV5-4 and TRBJ2-7; 12 bases align to TRBD2. The V gene's germline CDR1 is SGHNT and CDR2 YYREEE (reference sequence). This CDR3 comprises 14 residues. After removal of 3 bases from V and 6 bases from J, the junction contained 4 bases not matched to a gene.

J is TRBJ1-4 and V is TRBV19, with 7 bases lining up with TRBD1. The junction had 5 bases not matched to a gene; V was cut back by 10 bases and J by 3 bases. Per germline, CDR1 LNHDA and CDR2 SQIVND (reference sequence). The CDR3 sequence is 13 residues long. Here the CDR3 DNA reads TGTGCCACCTCCGGACAGGCTAATGAAAAACTGTTTTTT. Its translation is CATSGQANEKLFF.

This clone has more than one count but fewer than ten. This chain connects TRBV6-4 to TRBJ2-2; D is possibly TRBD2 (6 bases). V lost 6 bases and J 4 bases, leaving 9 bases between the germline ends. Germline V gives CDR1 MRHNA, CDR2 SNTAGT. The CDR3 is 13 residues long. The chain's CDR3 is CASSRESTGELFF. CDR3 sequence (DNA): TGTGCCAGCAGCCGGGAGTCCACCGGGGAGCTGTTTTTT.

This CDR3 is CASSDRGGQPQHF. CDR3 bases: TGTGCCAGCAGTGACAGGGGAGGGCAGCCCCAGCATTTT. J is TRBJ1-5 and V is TRBV6-5; 8 bases are shared with TRBD1. The CDR3 consists of 13 residues. Germline-derived CDR1 and CDR2 are MNHEY and SVGAGI. Trimming took 5 bases from V and 7 from J; bases not matched to a gene: 4.

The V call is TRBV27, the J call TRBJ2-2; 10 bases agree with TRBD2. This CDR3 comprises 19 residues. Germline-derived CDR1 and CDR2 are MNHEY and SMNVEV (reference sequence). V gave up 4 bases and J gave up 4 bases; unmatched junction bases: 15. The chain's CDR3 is CASSSPLAGAPGGTGELFF. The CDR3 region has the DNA TGTGCCAGCAGTTCTCCTCTAGCGGGAGCCCCCGGGGGCACCGGGGAGCTGTTTTTT.

This CDR3 reads CASSQVDGEGYTF. Written as DNA, the CDR3 is TGTGCCAGCAGCCAAGTGGACGGGGAGGGCTACACCTTC. The chain couples TRBV14 to TRBJ1-2; D unclear. Germline CDR1 SGHDN, CDR2 FVKESK. CDR3 length equals 13 residues. Trimming removed 1 base from V and 8 bases from J, with 11 bases in between.

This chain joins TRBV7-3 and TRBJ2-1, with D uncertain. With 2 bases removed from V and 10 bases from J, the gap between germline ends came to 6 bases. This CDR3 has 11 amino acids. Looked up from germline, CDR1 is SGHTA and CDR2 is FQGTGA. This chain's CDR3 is CASSLGREQFF. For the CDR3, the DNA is TGTGCCAGCAGCTTAGGCAGGGAGCAGTTCTTC.

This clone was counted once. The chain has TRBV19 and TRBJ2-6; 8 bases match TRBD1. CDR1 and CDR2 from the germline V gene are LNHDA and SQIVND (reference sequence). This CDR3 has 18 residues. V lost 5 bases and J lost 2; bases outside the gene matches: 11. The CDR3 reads CASSPDFQGAAGANVLTF. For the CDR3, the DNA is TGTGCCAGTAGTCCAGACTTCCAGGGGGCAGCTGGGGCCAACGTCCTGACTTTC.

CDR3 nucleotide sequence: TGTGCCAGCAGCTTAGAAGGGACAGTGAAAGAGACCCAGTACTTC. Translation gives CASSLEGTVKETQYF. The chain employs TRBV7-9 and TRBJ2-5, with 7 bases identical to TRBD1. Germline V gene lookup returns CDR1 SEHNR and CDR2 FQNEAQ (reference sequence). The J segment lost 3 bases and the V segment lost 1 base, leaving 5 bases of the junction unmatched. CDR3 size: 15 residues. The variable domain in full, with the rest retrieved from reference TRBV7-9 and TRBJ2-5, is DTGVSQNPRHKITKRGQNVTFRCDPISEHNRLYWYRQTLGQGPEFLTYFQNEAQLEKSRLLSDRFSAERPKGSFSTLEIQRTEQGDSAMYLCASSLEGTVKETQYFGPGTRLLVL.

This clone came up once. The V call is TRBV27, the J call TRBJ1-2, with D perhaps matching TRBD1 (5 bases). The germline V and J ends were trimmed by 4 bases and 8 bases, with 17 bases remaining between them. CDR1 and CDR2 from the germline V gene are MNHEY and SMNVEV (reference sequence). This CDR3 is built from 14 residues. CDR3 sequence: CASSSPQGMGGYTF. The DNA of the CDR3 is TGTGCCAGCAGTTCCCCCCAGGGCATGGGCGGCTACACCTTC.

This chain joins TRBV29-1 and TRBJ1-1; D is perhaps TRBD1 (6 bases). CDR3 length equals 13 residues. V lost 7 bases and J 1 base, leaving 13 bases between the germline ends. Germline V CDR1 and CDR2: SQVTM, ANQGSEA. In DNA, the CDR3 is TGCAGCGGGGGACACTCAAAGAACACTGAAGCTTTCTTT. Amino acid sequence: CSGGHSKNTEAFF.

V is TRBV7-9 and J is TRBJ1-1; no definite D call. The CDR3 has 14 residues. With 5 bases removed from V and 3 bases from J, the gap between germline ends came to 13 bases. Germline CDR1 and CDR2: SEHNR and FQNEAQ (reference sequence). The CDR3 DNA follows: TGTGCCAGCAGCCCCCCGGAGCGTGACACTGAAGCTTTCTTT. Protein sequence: CASSPPERDTEAFF.

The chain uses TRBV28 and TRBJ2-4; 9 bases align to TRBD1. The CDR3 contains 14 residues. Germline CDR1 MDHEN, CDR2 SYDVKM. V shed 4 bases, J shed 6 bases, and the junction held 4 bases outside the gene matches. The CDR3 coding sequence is TGTGCCAGCAGTTCACCGGGACAGGGAAACATTCAGTACTTC. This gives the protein CASSSPGQGNIQYF.

The CDR3 bases are TGTGCCAGCAGCGTGTACACCGGGGAGCTGTTTTTT. Protein: CASSVYTGELFF. V is TRBV6-1 and J is TRBJ2-2, with D unclear. Germline CDR1 and CDR2: MNHNS and SASEGT. V gave up 6 bases and J gave up 3 bases, with 5 bases separating them. The CDR3 has 12 amino acids.

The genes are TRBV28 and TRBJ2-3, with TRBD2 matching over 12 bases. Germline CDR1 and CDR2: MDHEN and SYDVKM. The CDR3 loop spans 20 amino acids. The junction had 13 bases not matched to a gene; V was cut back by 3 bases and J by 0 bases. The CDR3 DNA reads TGTGCCAGCAGTTTCTATCCCGGACTAGCGGGGATTCCTAGCACAGATACGCAGTATTTT. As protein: CASSFYPGLAGIPSTDTQYF.